Below are 17 T cell receptor beta chains sequenced from a single sample in a study of low-dose radiotherapy and immunotherapy resistance in tumors. The time point is: after trial treatment. Treatment defined: LDRT plus nivolumab, ipilimumab, low-dose cyclophosphamide and aspirin (RACIN trial). TRAV- and TRBV-specific primers primed first-strand cDNA, covering alpha and beta chains. Amplification, which lasted around 20 PCR cycles, used a constant-region primer and V-primer adapter to amplify TCRs. TCRdb used MiXCR to reprocess the reads, holding one entry per CDR3 protein. Of 75,000 to 95,000 distinct CDR3 sequences detected, roughly 20% appear once; the ten largest clones hold 9.5% to 15%. This sample comprised PBMCs, obtained after low-dose radiotherapy plus immunotherapy. These receptor sequences come from a female donor with ovarian cancer.

A single count supports this clonotype. Since a far larger clone is one base different, this is likely a read error. The gene calls are TRBV4-2 and TRBJ2-1; 15 nucleotides agree with TRBD2. The length of the CDR3 is 17 residues. Trimming took 1 base from V and 9 from J; bases not matched to a gene: 7. Germline V CDR1 and CDR2: LGHNA, YNFKEQ. The CDR3 loop is CASSQAHGTSGGLEQFF. CDR3 nucleotides: TGTGCCAGCAGCCAAGCTCACGGGACTAGCGGGGGGCTTGAGCAGTTCTTC.

On this clonotype: A far bigger clonotype differs at one base, so this is likely a read error. The chain links TRBV6-8 to TRBJ2-2; 8 bases align to TRBD2. The CDR3 has 14 amino acids. The V gene's germline CDR1 is MNHGY and CDR2 SAAAGT. CDR3 loop: CASSLIAGPGERFF. The CDR3 DNA sequence: TGTGCCAGCAGTCTGATAGCGGGACCCGGGGAGCGGTTTTTT.

In its sample, this clonotype was seen many times. The chain uses TRBV29-1 and TRBJ2-7; TRBD1 might be the D (6 bases). This CDR3 comprises 14 residues. V was clipped by 4 bases and J by 2 bases, with 15 bases between them. The germline V gene has CDR1 SQVTM and CDR2 ANQGSEA. CDR3 nucleotides: TGCAGCGTTGCAGCCACAGGGTTACCCTACGAGCAGTACTTC. Its protein product is CSVAATGLPYEQYF.

Ten or more counts support this clonotype. The chain couples TRBV28 to TRBJ1-2; no clear D. Trimming took off 2 bases at V and 7 bases at J, with 11 bases between the two ends. This CDR3 is built from 13 residues. Germline CDR1 is MDHEN and CDR2 is SYDVKM. DNA for the CDR3: TGTGCCAGCAGTTTACTCGGCAGATCTGGCTACACCTTC. Its protein product is CASSLLGRSGYTF.

This clonotype has only a few counts. The chain has TRBV29-1 and TRBJ1-4; TRBD1 is a possible D gene (5 bases). The CDR3 runs 13 residues. Germline CDR1 and CDR2: SQVTM and ANQGSEA. V gave up 4 bases and J gave up 2 bases, with 8 bases separating them. DNA of the CDR3: TGCAGCGTTGCGGGGGAGACTAATGAAAAACTGTTTTTT. This translates into CSVAGETNEKLFF. The whole variable domain, filled in from reference TRBV29-1 and TRBJ1-4, reads SAVISQKPSRDICQRGTSLTIQCQVDSQVTMMFWYRQQPGQSLTLIATANQGSEATYESGFVIDKFPISRPNLTFSTLTVSNMSPEDSSIYLCSVAGETNEKLFFGSGTQLSVL.

This clonotype was detected many times. This sequence joins TRBV9 and TRBJ2-2; the D gene is possibly TRBD2 (6 bases). Per the germline V gene, CDR1 is SGDLS and CDR2 is YYNGEE. The V end lost 4 bases, the J end lost 2 bases, and 12 bases lay between the germline ends. This CDR3 contains 15 residues. The DNA for the CDR3 is TGTGCCAGCAGCACGAGCGGGCATAACACCGGGGAGCTGTTTTTT. Translated, it gives CASSTSGHNTGELFF.

Regarding this clonotype: Germline and junction disagree at one end, which may indicate a read error. V and J are TRBV7-7 and TRBJ2-1; D may be TRBD2 (6 bases). This CDR3 contains 15 residues. Germline CDR1 reads SSHAT; CDR2 reads FNYEAQ (reference sequence). The DNA of the CDR3 is TGTGCTAGCAGCTTAGGGGAGGTTACCTACAATGAGCAGTTCTTC. It encodes CASSLGEVTYNEQFF. The full variable domain, rest sourced from reference TRBV7-7 and TRBJ2-1, is GAGVSQSPRYKVTKRGQDVTLRCDPISSHATLYWYQQALGQGPEFLTYFNYEAQPDKSGLPSDRFSAERPEGSISTLTIQRTEQRDSAMYRCASSLGEVTYNEQFFGPGTRLTVL.

Ten or more counts support this clonotype. The rearrangement links TRBV7-9 to TRBJ2-1, with 7 bases aligning to TRBD2. Germline V gene data show CDR1 as SEHNR and CDR2 as FQNEAQ (reference sequence). The length of the CDR3 is 17 residues. The V segment lost 4 bases and the J segment 12 bases; nucleotides outside the gene matches: 21. CDR3 coding DNA: TGTGCCAGCAGCTCCCCCGGGGCCTGGCGGGAGTCGCAATGGCAGTTCTTC. Its protein is CASSSPGAWRESQWQFF.

As regards this clonotype: A far larger clone is off by one base, so a read error is likely. The chain is built from TRBV27 and TRBJ2-7; D perhaps matches TRBD1 (6 bases). The CDR3 covers 15 residues. Trimming took off 11 bases at V and 8 bases at J, with 28 bases between the two ends. CDR1 is MNHEY and CDR2 is SMNVEV in the germline V gene (reference sequence). The CDR3 DNA reads TGTGCCTGTAGAAAAACAGGGAGCCCTTTTAACCAGCAGTACTTC. As protein: CACRKTGSPFNQQYF.

The J gene is TRBJ1-2, the V gene TRBV30; 10 positions match TRBD1. CDR1 GTSNPN and CDR2 SVGIG come from the germline V gene (reference sequence). The junction had 12 bases not matched to a gene; V was cut back by 1 base and J by 4 bases. The CDR3 loop spans 17 amino acids. CDR3 amino acids: CAWSGFKPGQGSYGYTF. CDR3 bases: TGTGCCTGGAGTGGCTTTAAACCGGGACAGGGGTCCTATGGCTACACCTTC.

Many counts were recorded for this clonotype. This chain uses TRBV29-1 with TRBJ2-1; 10 bases fit TRBD2. V dropped 4 bases and J dropped 7; count of bases not matched to a gene: 1. Germline assignment: CDR1 SQVTM and CDR2 ANQGSEA. The CDR3 covers 12 residues. CDR3 DNA: TGCAGCGTTGCGACTAGCGGGAATGAGCAGTTCTTC. This sequence encodes CSVATSGNEQFF.

This clonotype was seen at least ten times. The rearrangement uses TRBV13 and TRBJ2-3; D is possibly TRBD2 (6 bases). Per germline, CDR1 PRHDT and CDR2 FYEKMQ (reference sequence). With 7 bases removed from V and 2 bases from J, the gap between germline ends came to 22 bases. There are 17 residues in the CDR3. CDR3 residues: CASTQSRVEGTTDTQYF. CDR3 sequence (DNA): TGTGCCAGCACCCAAAGTAGGGTGGAGGGCACCACAGATACGCAGTATTTT.

This clonotype was recorded many times. The rearrangement uses TRBV9 and TRBJ2-1; 12 bases are a match to TRBD2. The CDR3 runs to 16 residues. V shed 4 bases, J shed 5 bases, and the junction held 7 bases outside the gene matches. Germline V gene data show CDR1 as SGDLS and CDR2 as YYNGEE. CDR3 loop: CASSPTSGRGNNEQFF. CDR3 sequence (DNA): TGTGCCAGCAGCCCGACTAGCGGGAGAGGCAACAATGAGCAGTTCTTC. Variable domain in full (rest from reference TRBV9 and TRBJ2-1): DSGVTQTPKHLITATGQRVTLRCSPRSGDLSVYWYQQSLDQGLQFLIQYYNGEERAKGNILERFSAQQFPDLHSELNLSSLELGDSALYFCASSPTSGRGNNEQFFGPGTRLTVL.

This clonotype was seen many times. The gene calls are TRBV5-1 and TRBJ1-2, with TRBD1 matching over 7 bases. Germline V gene sequence: CDR1 SGHRS, CDR2 YFSETQ. The CDR3 is made up of 13 amino acids. J gave up 2 bases and V 4 bases, and 2 bases lay outside the gene matches. The CDR3 nucleotides are TGCGCCAGCAGCCGGGACAGCAACTATGGCTACACCTTC. Protein sequence: CASSRDSNYGYTF.

The chain recombines TRBV9 with TRBJ2-5; no clear D gene. Germline V CDR1 and CDR2: SGDLS, YYNGEE. The CDR3 has 13 residues. The V end was cut by 0 bases, the J end by 9 bases, with 12 bases between. CDR3: CASSVGLFEPQYF. The CDR3 DNA follows: TGTGCCAGCAGCGTAGGGCTGTTCGAGCCCCAGTACTTC. Combining the CDR3 with reference TRBV9 and TRBJ2-5 gives the whole variable domain DSGVTQTPKHLITATGQRVTLRCSPRSGDLSVYWYQQSLDQGLQFLIQYYNGEERAKGNILERFSAQQFPDLHSELNLSSLELGDSALYFCASSVGLFEPQYFGPGTRLLVL.

In this sample, this clonotype turned up many times. CDR3 bases: TGCAGTGCTAGAGGAAGGGAAGGAGGGAGACAGGGGGCGAGGAAGACTGAAGCTTTCTTT. It is translated as CSARGREGGRQGARKTEAFF. The J gene is TRBJ1-1, the V gene TRBV20-1, with 10 bases matching TRBD1. CDR3 size: 20 residues. V was pared by 1 base and J by 5 bases, with 22 bases of the junction left unmatched. Germline values: CDR1 DFQATT, CDR2 SNEGSKA (reference sequence).

This rearrangement joins TRBV6-8 to TRBJ1-1; unclear D gene. From germline, CDR1 is MNHGY and CDR2 SAAAGT. V dropped 5 bases and J dropped 2 bases, with 12 bases sitting between them. This CDR3 is 14 amino acids long. Here the CDR3 DNA reads TGTGCCAGCAGTGAAGGGCAGGAAAACACTGAAGCTTTCTTT. This codes for CASSEGQENTEAFF.